These 11 T cell receptor beta chains were all obtained from the same sample, sequenced in a study of CD8 T cells in Susac syndrome. Reverse transcription of roughly 0.5 to 1 ug RNA was carried out with random hexamers. TCRdb analysed the immunoSEQ multiplex PCR reads with MiXCR anew, one entry per CDR3 protein. Among some 100,000 distinct CDR3 sequences listed, over 90% were seen once. Sequenced: CD4+ T cells from PBMCs. These receptors came from a human donor in good health.

The chain recombines TRBV6-2 or TRBV6-3 with TRBJ2-5, with D perhaps matching TRBD2 (5 bases). The CDR3 length is 17 residues. Trimming removed 2 bases from V and 0 bases from J, with 16 bases in between. The germline V gene has CDR1 MNHEY and CDR2 SVGEGT. The CDR3 region is CASSYGTRTVYQETQYF. The CDR3 nucleotides read TGTGCCAGCAGTTACGGCACACGGACTGTGTACCAAGAGACCCAGTACTTC.

This chain links TRBV14 with TRBJ1-2; D possibly corresponds to TRBD1 (5 bases). Germline CDR1 is SGHDN and CDR2 is FVKESK. The CDR3 is 17 amino acids. V was shortened by 4 bases and J by 8 bases, with 26 bases between the two germline ends. The CDR3 nucleotides are TGTGCCAGCAGCCCTGCGGGACTCATGGGAGGTTCGGGCGGCTACACCTTC. It codes for CASSPAGLMGGSGGYTF.

Regarding this clonotype: The junction departs from germline at one end; a sequencing error may be responsible. J is TRBJ1-5 and V is TRBV28; weak D call: TRBD1 (5 bases). The CDR3 consists of 17 residues. Germline CDR1 is MDHEN and CDR2 is SYDVKM. The chain's CDR3 is CASSPVGGSGSDQPQHF. CDR3 bases: TGTGCCAGCAGTCCGGTTGGGGGGAGTGGTAGCGATCAGCCCCAGCATTTT.

The chain has TRBV7-2 and TRBJ1-1; the D gene is possibly TRBD1 (5 bases). The CDR3 has 16 amino acids. Per germline, CDR1 SGHTA and CDR2 FQGNSA. Trimming shortened V by 1 base and J by 4 bases, and 16 bases separated the two germline ends. The CDR3 is CASSLGREIAVTEAFF. The CDR3 DNA sequence: TGTGCCAGCAGCTTAGGCAGGGAAATCGCAGTCACTGAAGCTTTCTTT.

The chain links TRBV7-3 to TRBJ1-1; a weak D match, TRBD1 (5 bases). Trimming pared 3 bases from V and 11 bases from J, leaving 19 bases between. This CDR3 is built from 14 residues. Germline-derived CDR1 and CDR2 are SGHTA and FQGTGA. The chain's CDR3 is CASSFLSRANGAFF. CDR3 bases: TGTGCCAGCAGCTTCCTGTCCAGGGCGAACGGGGCTTTCTTT.

This sequence joins TRBV20-1 and TRBJ2-2; D not certain. CDR3 size: 15 residues. Per germline, CDR1 DFQATT and CDR2 SNEGSKA (reference sequence). The V end was cut by 3 bases, the J end by 7 bases, with 18 bases between. In DNA, the CDR3 is TGCAGTGCTAGGTCTCCAAAAGGGCTGCTCGGGGAGCTGTTTTTT. It encodes CSARSPKGLLGELFF.

The chain combines TRBV5-1 with TRBJ2-2; D perhaps matches TRBD2 (5 bases). Trimming removed 5 bases at V and 0 bases at J, with 11 bases between. CDR3 length: 15 residues. Germline loops: CDR1 SGHRS, CDR2 YFSETQ. In DNA, the CDR3 is TGCGCCAGCAGTCCGGGCGGGTCGAACACCGGGGAGCTGTTTTTT. It encodes CASSPGGSNTGELFF. Looking up the rest from reference TRBV5-1 and TRBJ2-2 gives the full variable domain: KAGVTQTPRYLIKTRGQQVTLSCSPISGHRSVSWYQQTPGQGLQFLFEYFSETQRNKGNFPGRFSGRQFSNSRSEMNVSTLELGDSALYLCASSPGGSNTGELFFGEGSRLTVL.

The V and J genes are TRBV20-1 and TRBJ1-5, with unresolved D. V was cut by 4 bases and J by 6 bases, with 16 bases left in between. The germline V gene has CDR1 DFQATT and CDR2 SNEGSKA (reference sequence). The CDR3 contains 14 residues. The CDR3 loop is CSAKTGSQSQPQHF. Written as DNA, the CDR3 is TGCAGTGCTAAAACCGGGTCCCAGAGTCAGCCCCAGCATTTT.

The J gene is TRBJ2-7, the V gene TRBV7-2; 9 bases match TRBD1. V dropped 5 bases and J dropped 6; count of bases not matched to a gene: 14. Germline CDR1 reads SGHTA; CDR2 reads FQGNSA. CDR3 length equals 16 residues. The CDR3 DNA sequence: TGTGCCAGCAGCCAAGGGACAGGGATGGGACAAGCCGAGCAGTACTTC. It codes for CASSQGTGMGQAEQYF.

V and J are TRBV10-3 and TRBJ1-2; 7 bases are shared with TRBD1. CDR3 size: 12 residues. The germline V gene has CDR1 ENHRY and CDR2 SYGVKD. The trim removed 3 bases at V and 6 bases at J, leaving 1 base unmatched. The CDR3 nucleotides read TGTGCCATCAGTGAAACAGGGGATGGCTACACCTTC. Translation gives CAISETGDGYTF.

V is TRBV20-1 and J is TRBJ1-1, with a weak D call TRBD1 (5 bases). The germline V gene has CDR1 DFQATT and CDR2 SNEGSKA (reference sequence). The CDR3 has 13 residues. The CDR3 bases are TGCAGGACTGGGGTTGACAGCGACACTGAAGCTTTCTTT. Translation gives CRTGVDSDTEAFF.